These 8 T cell receptor beta chains originate from one sample sequenced in a study of T cell responses to AZD1222 COVID-19 vaccine. Using immunoSEQ multiplex PCR, the repertoire was profiled, and TCRdb retains in-frame clones only, with some absent. The sample contains about 180,000 clones, just over 90% of which appear only once. Here the sequenced sample was peripheral blood, taken on day 0 of AZD1222 vaccination. The receptors derive from an adult in good health.

Note on this clone: One junction end does not reproduce the germline sequence, and a read error may be involved. The V and J genes are TRBV4-1 and TRBJ2-1; 12 nucleotides align to TRBD2. This CDR3 has 13 residues. In germline, CDR1 is MGHRA, CDR2 YSYEKL. CDR3: CASSLRLAGERIF. CDR3 DNA sequence: TGCGCCAGCAGCCTCCGACTAGCGGGAGAAAGGATCTTC.

This clone was seen a single time. The chain recombines TRBV12-3 or TRBV12-4 with TRBJ2-1; D might be TRBD1 (5 bases). This CDR3 is 13 amino acids long. The V end lost 2 bases, the J end lost 9 bases, and 11 bases lay between the germline ends. Written as DNA, the CDR3 is TGTGCCAGCAGTTTATTATTGGGGCGTGAGCAGTTCTTC. Protein product: CASSLLLGREQFF.

This chain links TRBV5-4 with TRBJ2-7; TRBD1 matches at 8 bases. This CDR3 has 16 amino acids. Germline CDR1 SGHNT, CDR2 YYREEE (reference sequence). With V trimmed by 2 bases and J by 2 bases, 9 bases remained unmatched. The CDR3 reads CASSFGQGRWAYEQYF. The CDR3 bases are TGTGCCAGCAGCTTCGGACAGGGAAGGTGGGCCTACGAGCAGTACTTC.

This clone came up a few times. The gene calls are TRBV6-1 and TRBJ1-6; D unclear. Germline V lookup: CDR1 MNHNS, CDR2 SASEGT. CDR3 size: 14 residues. Trimming shortened V by 1 base and J by 13 bases, and 14 bases separated the two germline ends. CDR3: CASSEDSEMRPLHF. For the CDR3, the DNA is TGTGCCAGCAGTGAAGACTCAGAGATGAGGCCCCTCCACTTT.

The genes are TRBV5-4 and TRBJ2-3, with 7 bases lining up with TRBD2. The CDR3 loop spans 15 amino acids. The V segment lost 4 bases and the J segment 4 bases; nucleotides outside the gene matches: 9. The germline V gene encodes CDR1 SGHNT and CDR2 YYREEE (reference sequence). CDR3 region: CASSAGLLRPDTQYF. For the CDR3, the DNA is TGTGCCAGCAGCGCGGGACTACTCAGACCAGATACGCAGTATTTT.

The chain is built from TRBV19 and TRBJ1-1; 8 bases align to TRBD1. CDR3 size: 15 residues. The germline CDR1 and CDR2 sequences are LNHDA and SQIVND (reference sequence). J was trimmed by 1 base and V by 3 bases; bases with no gene match: 4. CDR3 nucleotides: TGTGCCAGTAGTATGTGGACAGGGAGGAACACTGAAGCTTTCTTT. Encoded protein: CASSMWTGRNTEAFF.

This clone appeared a single time. The chain carries TRBV4-1 and TRBJ1-4; 7 bases match TRBD1. Germline CDR1 is MGHRA and CDR2 is YSYEKL. The CDR3 covers 13 residues. The V gene end was trimmed by 4 bases and the J gene end by 8 bases; junction bases not matched to a gene: 4. CDR3 nucleotide sequence: TGCGCCAGCAGCCTAGGACAGGAGGAAAAACTGTTTTTT. This encodes CASSLGQEEKLFF.

The genes are TRBV25-1 and TRBJ2-7, with 8 bases that match TRBD2. CDR1 MGHDK and CDR2 SYGVNS come from the germline V gene. CDR3 length: 15 amino acids. Trimming took 8 bases from V and 3 from J; bases not matched to a gene: 12. The CDR3 reads CASVGLGAGVYEQYF. CDR3 coding DNA: TGTGCCAGCGTTGGGTTGGGAGCGGGAGTCTACGAGCAGTACTTC.